Below, 12 T cell receptor beta chains from the same sample are listed, as sequenced in a study of cytomegalovirus exposure and HLA in healthy donors. This PCR relied on a set of 60 Vbeta primers and 13 Jbeta primers. The protocol was immunoSEQ multiplex PCR, while the TCRdb copy is restricted to in-frame clones and leaves out a portion. The sample comprises roughly 130,000 clones, roughly 62% of which are singletons, and 1.5% to 2% rests with the top ten. The material sequenced was PBMCs. Receptors originate from a man aged 30 to 45 in good health and CMV-seropositive.

The chain employs TRBV25-1 and TRBJ2-4; D may be TRBD1 (5 bases). This CDR3 has 14 residues. Germline CDR1 is MGHDK and CDR2 is SYGVNS. Between the trimmed V and J ends, which lost 2 bases and 8 bases, there was a span of 13 bases. In DNA, the CDR3 is TGTGCCAGCAGTGAACTTAGGCAGGGTCACATTCAGTACTTC. It translates to CASSELRQGHIQYF.

The chain uses TRBV19 and TRBJ2-1, with D perhaps matching TRBD2 (6 bases). Germline V gives CDR1 LNHDA, CDR2 SQIVND (reference sequence). The CDR3 is 14 residues long. V lost 4 bases and J 8 bases, leaving 15 bases between the germline ends. This chain's CDR3 is CASSRILEGHEQFF. Written as DNA, the CDR3 is TGTGCCAGTAGTAGGATTTTGGAGGGCCATGAGCAGTTCTTC.

The table lists this clone with a few counts. The V gene is TRBV29-1, the J gene TRBJ2-3, with D possibly being TRBD2 (5 bases). The V end was cut by 2 bases, the J end by 0 bases, with 12 bases between. Germline lookup yields CDR1 SQVTM and CDR2 ANQGSEA. The CDR3 contains 15 residues. CDR3 sequence: CSVESGRSSTDTQYF. CDR3 DNA sequence: TGCAGCGTTGAAAGCGGCAGGTCGAGCACAGATACGCAGTATTTT.

This clone was seen more than once but under ten times. The chain carries TRBV12-5 and TRBJ1-1; D perhaps matches TRBD1 (6 bases). The germline V and J ends were trimmed by 4 bases and 2 bases, with 11 bases remaining between them. Per germline, CDR1 LGHNT and CDR2 FRNRAP. This CDR3 has 14 amino acids. The CDR3 nucleotides read TGTGCTAGTGGTTCGCGGACAGACAACACTGAAGCTTTCTTT. It translates to CASGSRTDNTEAFF.

The chain employs TRBV5-1 and TRBJ1-2; TRBD1 aligns across 8 bases. The CDR3 length is 15 residues. After removal of 3 bases from V and 3 bases from J, the junction contained 7 bases not matched to a gene. The germline V gene has CDR1 SGHRS and CDR2 YFSETQ. The CDR3 coding sequence is TGCGCCAGCAGCTCGACAGGGGTGGCGGACTATGGCTACACCTTC. Encoded protein: CASSSTGVADYGYTF.

The genes are TRBV28 and TRBJ2-7; D may be TRBD1 (7 bases). Germline V gene lookup returns CDR1 MDHEN and CDR2 SYDVKM. V was cut by 6 bases and J by 1 base, with 13 bases left in between. The CDR3 totals 14 residues. The chain's CDR3 is CASSEQGGSYEQYF. As DNA, the CDR3 is TGTGCCAGCAGCGAGCAGGGGGGATCCTACGAGCAGTACTTC.

The chain carries TRBV9 and TRBJ1-2; TRBD1 might be the D (5 bases). Germline CDR1 is SGDLS and CDR2 is YYNGEE. Trimming removed 3 bases at V and 7 bases at J, with 22 bases between. This CDR3 has 16 amino acids. The CDR3 nucleotides read TGTGCCAGCAGCGCACAACCTAAGGGGATTCGGAGTGGCTACACCTTC. Translation gives CASSAQPKGIRSGYTF.

The chain carries TRBV5-1 and TRBJ2-7; TRBD2 agrees at 11 bases. Germline V gene data show CDR1 as SGHRS and CDR2 as YFSETQ. V trimming: 6 bases; J trimming: 3 bases; junction bases outside the gene matches: 5. The CDR3 has 14 amino acids. The CDR3 loop reads CASTALAGGYEQYF. CDR3 DNA: TGCGCCAGCACAGCGCTAGCGGGGGGCTACGAGCAGTACTTC. Together with reference TRBV5-1 and TRBJ2-7, the CDR3 gives the full variable domain: KAGVTQTPRYLIKTRGQQVTLSCSPISGHRSVSWYQQTPGQGLQFLFEYFSETQRNKGNFPGRFSGRQFSNSRSEMNVSTLELGDSALYLCASTALAGGYEQYFGPGTRLTVT.

This clone was detected once. This chain joins TRBV10-2 and TRBJ2-7; 8 bases line up with TRBD1. The trim removed 6 bases at V and 3 bases at J, leaving 10 bases unmatched. The CDR3 has 15 amino acids. Germline CDR1 and CDR2: WSHSY and SAAADI. Written as DNA, the CDR3 is TGCGCCAGCAGCCCCTCCCCAGGGGGCAGCTACGAGCAGTACTTC. Translated, it gives CASSPSPGGSYEQYF.

This clone was counted only a few times. The V and J genes are TRBV29-1 and TRBJ2-7, with 7 nucleotides matching TRBD1. The germline gives CDR1 SQVTM, CDR2 ANQGSEA. This CDR3 is built from 12 residues. V was pared by 6 bases and J by 6 bases, with 8 bases of the junction left unmatched. CDR3 in amino acids: CSVRDRVSEQYF. The CDR3 DNA reads as TGCAGCGTCCGAGACAGGGTCTCCGAGCAGTACTTC.

This clone was recorded a few times. V gene TRBV5-1 combines with J gene TRBJ2-1; 11 nucleotides line up with TRBD2. The V gene's germline CDR1 is SGHRS and CDR2 YFSETQ. This CDR3 is built from 15 residues. J gave up 7 bases and V 2 bases, and 5 bases lay outside the gene matches. CDR3 in DNA: TGCGCCAGCAGCTTCAAACTAGCGGGAGCGAATGAGCAGTTCTTC. Translated, it gives CASSFKLAGANEQFF. The complete variable domain, with remaining parts taken from reference TRBV5-1 and TRBJ2-1, reads KAGVTQTPRYLIKTRGQQVTLSCSPISGHRSVSWYQQTPGQGLQFLFEYFSETQRNKGNFPGRFSGRQFSNSRSEMNVSTLELGDSALYLCASSFKLAGANEQFFGPGTRLTVL.

CDR3: CASKGGGRGQPQHF. CDR3 sequence (DNA): TGTGCCAGTAAAGGAGGGGGCCGAGGTCAGCCCCAGCATTTT. The chain carries TRBV19 and TRBJ1-5; TRBD1 matches 7 bases. The CDR3 runs 14 residues. Germline values: CDR1 LNHDA, CDR2 SQIVND (reference sequence). V gave up 7 bases and J gave up 6 bases; unmatched junction bases: 9.